The 6 T cell receptor beta chains listed next were all sequenced from one sample in a study of Ad26.COV2.S vaccination and SARS-CoV-2 variants. Treatment indicated: roughly 19 received Ad26.COV2.S at low or high dose, single or two shots; about 5 received placebo; per-sample allocation not given. At day 63 after the first vaccine or placebo injection, samples were drawn. Data came from immunoSEQ multiplex PCR; TCRdb stores just in-frame clones and leaves some out. The sample carries hundreds of thousands of clones, about 86% recorded once. The sequencing here drew on peripheral blood, taken in a trial of Ad26.COV2.S vaccine versus placebo. These receptors all come from a person aged 18-60 years who received the Ad26.COV2.S COVID-19 vaccine or a placebo.

The gene calls are TRBV5-1 and TRBJ1-3; D unclear. V lost 0 bases and J 2 bases, leaving 3 bases between the germline ends. CDR3 length: 13 residues. Germline CDR1 reads SGHRS; CDR2 reads YFSETQ. The DNA of the CDR3 is TGCGCCAGCAGCTTGGCAGCTGGAAACACCATATATTTT. Translating it yields CASSLAAGNTIYF.

This clone has only one observation. The gene calls are TRBV18 and TRBJ2-5; D remains ambiguous. The germline V and J ends were trimmed by 1 base and 1 base, with 10 bases remaining between them. The CDR3 contains 15 residues. Looked up from germline, CDR1 is KGHSH and CDR2 is LQKENI. CDR3 DNA: TGTGCCAGCTCACCACTCGGCAGAAGCCAAGAGACCCAGTACTTC. As protein: CASSPLGRSQETQYF. Filled out from reference TRBV18 and TRBJ2-5, the complete variable domain reads NAGVMQNPRHLVRRRGQEARLRCSPMKGHSHVYWYRQLPEEGLKFMVYLQKENIIDESGMPKERFSAEFPKEGPSILRIQQVVRGDSAAYFCASSPLGRSQETQYFGPGTRLLVL.

The V and J genes are TRBV7-2 and TRBJ1-6; D remains unclear. Germline CDR1 SGHTA, CDR2 FQGNSA. The CDR3 is 16 residues long. V was cut by 5 bases and J by 7 bases, with 18 bases left in between. The CDR3 bases are TGTGCCAGCAGCCCCAGTGGTTTGGGAAGGAATTCACCCCTCCACTTT. This codes for CASSPSGLGRNSPLHF.

The chain employs TRBV11-2 and TRBJ2-1; possible D gene TRBD1, 6 bases. From germline, CDR1 is SGHAT and CDR2 FQNNGV. V was pared by 2 bases and J by 8 bases, with 13 bases between. The CDR3 length is 14 residues. Here the CDR3 reads CASSLRGRGHEQFF. CDR3 coding DNA: TGTGCCAGCAGCTTACGGGGCAGGGGCCATGAGCAGTTCTTC. Supplemented by reference TRBV11-2 and TRBJ2-1, the full variable domain reads EAGVAQSPRYKIIEKRQSVAFWCNPISGHATLYWYQQILGQGPKLLIQFQNNGVVDDSQLPKDRFSAERLKGVDSTLKIQPAKLEDSAVYLCASSLRGRGHEQFFGPGTRLTVL.

The rearrangement links TRBV19 to TRBJ2-7, with D possibly matching TRBD1 (6 bases). The CDR3 is 14 amino acids. The germline gives CDR1 LNHDA, CDR2 SQIVND (reference sequence). Deletions cut 7 bases from V and 0 bases from J, with 13 bases between. CDR3: CASNPDSGSYEQYF. For the CDR3, the DNA is TGTGCCAGTAACCCGGACAGTGGCTCCTACGAGCAGTACTTC.

This clone has just a few counts. V usage is TRBV7-2 and J usage is TRBJ1-6, with 8 bases identical to TRBD1. J was trimmed by 2 bases and V by 4 bases; bases with no gene match: 4. The V gene's germline CDR1 is SGHTA and CDR2 FQGNSA. The length of the CDR3 is 16 residues. The CDR3 DNA is TGTGCCAGCAGCTCCGGACAGGGTACCTATAATTCACCCCTCCACTTT. Protein sequence: CASSSGQGTYNSPLHF.